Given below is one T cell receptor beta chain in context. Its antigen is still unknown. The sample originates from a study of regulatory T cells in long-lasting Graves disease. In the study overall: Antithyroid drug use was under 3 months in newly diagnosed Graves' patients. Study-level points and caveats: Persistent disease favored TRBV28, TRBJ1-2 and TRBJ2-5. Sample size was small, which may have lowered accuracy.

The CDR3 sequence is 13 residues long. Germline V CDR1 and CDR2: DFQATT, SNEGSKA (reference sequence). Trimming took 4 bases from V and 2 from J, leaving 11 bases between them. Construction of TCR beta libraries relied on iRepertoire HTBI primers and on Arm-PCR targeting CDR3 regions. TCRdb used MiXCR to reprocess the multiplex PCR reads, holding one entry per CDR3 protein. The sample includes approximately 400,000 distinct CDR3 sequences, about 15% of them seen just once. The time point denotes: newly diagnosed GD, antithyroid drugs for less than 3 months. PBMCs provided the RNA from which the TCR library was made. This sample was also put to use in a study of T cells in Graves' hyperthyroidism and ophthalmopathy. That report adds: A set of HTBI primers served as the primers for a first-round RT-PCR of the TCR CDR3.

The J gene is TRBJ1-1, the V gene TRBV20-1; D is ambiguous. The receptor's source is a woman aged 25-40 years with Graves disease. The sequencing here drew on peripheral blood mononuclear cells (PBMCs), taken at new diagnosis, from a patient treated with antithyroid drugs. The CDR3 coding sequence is TGCAGTGCTATGATGGGGAGCAACACTGAAGCTTTCTTT. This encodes CSAMMGSNTEAFF.